Presented here are 31 T cell receptor beta chains from one specimen sequenced in a study of metastatic and nonmetastatic thyroid tumors (dated by TCRdb to the early 2020s). Before undergoing thyroid surgery, none of the patients had been given any kind of treatment. The library was obtained by PCR. Sequencing instrument: Illumina HiSeq 4000. TCRdb trimmed the raw reads at Q25, called clones with MiXCR and kept productive beta chains. The sample table records 15,000 or so clones; roughly 26% of these occur just once. The leading ten clones occupy approximately 22% of the sample. Sample: tumor tissue. The receptors come from a female donor with papillary thyroid cancer or a benign thyroid nodule (not recorded which). Some clones in this sample may be carry-over from other donors' samples.

This clone occurred many times. The V call is TRBV12-3 or TRBV12-4, the J call TRBJ1-4; TRBD1 matches 8 bases. This CDR3 is built from 14 residues. Germline trimming cut 1 base from V and 5 bases from J; bases unmatched to any gene: 0. The CDR3 here is CASSLGTGNEKLFF. CDR3 coding DNA: TGTGCCAGCAGTTTAGGGACAGGGAATGAAAAACTGTTTTTT.

On this clone: One junction end disagrees with the germline gene, perhaps due to a read error. The chain couples TRBV5-1 to TRBJ2-3, with 11 positions matching TRBD2. This CDR3 has 14 residues. The germline gives CDR1 SGHRS, CDR2 YFSETQ. The CDR3 loop is CASRGLADKDTQYF. As DNA, the CDR3 is TGCGCAAGCAGGGGACTAGCGGACAAAGATACGCAGTATTTT.

The V gene is TRBV20-1, the J gene TRBJ1-4; D gene ambiguous. The CDR3 loop spans 11 amino acids. Trimming left V 3 bases short and J 5 bases short, with 4 bases between. Germline CDR1 DFQATT, CDR2 SNEGSKA (reference sequence). CDR3 nucleotides: TGCAGTGCTAGGGAAAATGAAAAACTGTTTTTT. Amino acids: CSARENEKLFF.

The genes are TRBV28 and TRBJ1-1, with TRBD1 matching over 7 bases. CDR3 length: 15 amino acids. The J segment lost 4 bases and the V segment lost 6 bases, leaving 11 bases of the junction unmatched. Per germline, CDR1 MDHEN and CDR2 SYDVKM. CDR3 region: CASSYRGAGVTEAFF. The CDR3 DNA reads as TGTGCCAGCAGCTACAGGGGCGCCGGAGTCACTGAAGCTTTCTTT.

The chain links TRBV19 to TRBJ1-1; D remains ambiguous. The CDR3 is 14 residues long. V was clipped by 4 bases and J by 8 bases, with 17 bases between them. The germline gives CDR1 LNHDA, CDR2 SQIVND (reference sequence). CDR3 protein: CASSKGGRLDEAFF. CDR3 bases: TGTGCCAGTAGTAAGGGAGGGCGCTTAGACGAAGCTTTCTTT.

A note on this clone: The junction shows a germline mismatch at one end, possibly a read error. The J gene is TRBJ1-1, the V gene TRBV6-1, with D unclear. Germline CDR1 MNHNS, CDR2 SASEGT. The CDR3 has 15 residues. The CDR3 DNA reads as TGTGCCAGCAGCCCACTGGTACAGCCGAACACTGAGGCTTTCTTT. Amino acid sequence: CASSPLVQPNTEAFF.

The chain recombines TRBV9 with TRBJ1-5, with D perhaps TRBD1 (6 bases). This CDR3 comprises 15 residues. The germline V gene encodes CDR1 SGDLS and CDR2 YYNGEE. The V end was cut by 4 bases, the J end by 6 bases, with 17 bases between. The CDR3 nucleotides are TGTGCCAGCAGCTCCGAGGGGGTGGCGGGTCAGCCCCAGCATTTT. It codes for CASSSEGVAGQPQHF.

The chain couples TRBV28 to TRBJ1-3, with a possible D match to TRBD1 (5 bases). Trimming took 2 bases from V and 0 from J, leaving 14 bases between them. Germline CDR1 and CDR2: MDHEN and SYDVKM. This CDR3 is 17 amino acids long. In nucleotides, the CDR3 is TGTGCCAGCAGTTTAAGGTCAGGGCTTTACTCTGGAAACACCATATATTTT. Translated, it gives CASSLRSGLYSGNTIYF.

Ten or more counts support this clone. J is TRBJ1-4 and V is TRBV6-5; the D is unclear. There are 14 residues in the CDR3. CDR1 MNHEY and CDR2 SVGAGI come from the germline V gene. V was cut by 2 bases and J by 6 bases, with 10 bases left in between. CDR3 nucleotide sequence: TGTGCCAGCAGTTACAAGTTTACAGATGAAAAACTGTTTTTT. Its translation: CASSYKFTDEKLFF.

This clone was detected a few times. The gene calls are TRBV15 and TRBJ2-2; no firm D call. Per germline, CDR1 LNHNV and CDR2 YYDKDF (reference sequence). The V end was cut by 5 bases, the J end by 6 bases, with 10 bases between. The CDR3 is 13 residues long. CDR3 loop: CATSGTPAGELFF. The CDR3 DNA reads as TGTGCCACCAGCGGCACGCCGGCCGGGGAGCTGTTTTTT.

This chain connects TRBV12-3 or TRBV12-4 to TRBJ2-5; possibly TRBD2 for D (6 bases). V gave up 6 bases and J gave up 2 bases, with 10 bases separating them. The CDR3 length is 13 residues. CDR3 DNA: TGTGCCAGCAGCACTAGCCATCAAGAGACCCAGTACTTC. Its protein product is CASSTSHQETQYF.

The table lists this clone with a few counts. A read error may produce the germline difference seen at one junction end. V gene TRBV11-2 combines with J gene TRBJ2-3; D remains unclear. Per the germline V gene, CDR1 is SGHAT and CDR2 is FQNNGV. The CDR3 covers 12 residues. In DNA, the CDR3 is TGTGCCAGCAGCCAGGTCACAGATACGCGGTATTTT. Translation gives CASSQVTDTRYF.

This clone has at least ten counts. The rearrangement uses TRBV20-1 and TRBJ2-3, with 11 bases that match TRBD2. V gave up 6 bases and J gave up 4 bases; unmatched junction bases: 6. CDR3 length: 14 amino acids. Germline values: CDR1 DFQATT, CDR2 SNEGSKA (reference sequence). CDR3 sequence (DNA): TGCAGTGCCGCGACTAGCGGGGTCGCAGATACGCAGTATTTT. It is translated as CSAATSGVADTQYF.

A few counts support this clone. The V call is TRBV6-5, the J call TRBJ1-5; D is undetermined. This CDR3 contains 16 residues. The germline V and J ends were trimmed by 0 bases and 1 base, with 10 bases remaining between them. Germline V gene lookup returns CDR1 MNHEY and CDR2 SVGAGI. CDR3 residues: CASSYSTGRSNQPQHF. For the CDR3, the DNA is TGTGCCAGCAGTTACTCGACTGGAAGGAGCAATCAGCCCCAGCATTTT.

This clone was seen only a few times. This sequence may be a read error, since a much larger clone differs from it by one base. The sample has other DNA sequences that encode this CDR3 too. This chain connects TRBV5-1 to TRBJ2-3, with 11 bases matching TRBD2. CDR3 length equals 14 residues. From germline, CDR1 is SGHRS and CDR2 YFSETQ. CDR3 sequence (DNA): TGCGCCAGCAGGGGACTAGCGGACACAGATACGCTGTATTTT. It translates to CASRGLADTDTLYF.

This clone appeared many times. This chain joins TRBV10-3 and TRBJ2-5; 7 bases match TRBD1. CDR1 is ENHRY, CDR2 SYGVKD, per germline. V shed 6 bases, J shed 5 bases, and the junction held 6 bases outside the gene matches. This CDR3 is 13 amino acids long. CDR3 sequence: CAISPGGVETQYF. The CDR3 nucleotides read TGTGCCATCAGCCCAGGGGGTGTGGAGACCCAGTACTTC.

This clone counts as medium-sized (0.01 to 0.1%). The chain has TRBV12-3 or TRBV12-4 and TRBJ2-7, with 9 bases aligning to TRBD2. The V and J ends lost 4 bases and 6 bases, in that order; junction bases with no gene match: 7. The CDR3 is 14 residues long. DNA for the CDR3: TGTGCCAGCAGTTCGATAGCGGGAGTCTCCGAGCAGTACTTC. This codes for CASSSIAGVSEQYF.

This clone is deemed medium-sized (0.01 to 0.1%). V and J are TRBV20-1 and TRBJ2-1, with 9 bases matching TRBD2. The CDR3 covers 14 residues. Germline loops: CDR1 DFQATT, CDR2 SNEGSKA (reference sequence). V shed 6 bases, J shed 4 bases, and the junction held 7 bases outside the gene matches. CDR3 region: CSAKNSGGYNEQFF. CDR3 bases: TGCAGTGCCAAGAACAGCGGGGGGTACAATGAGCAGTTCTTC.

In its sample, this clone was seen many times. The chain carries TRBV3-1 and TRBJ1-1; weak D call: TRBD1 (6 bases). The V gene's germline CDR1 is LGHDT and CDR2 YNNKEL (reference sequence). The length of the CDR3 is 14 residues. Trimming stripped 4 bases from V and 7 bases from J, with 16 bases between. The CDR3 region has the DNA TGTGCCAGCAGCCGCCAACAGGGAATCAGTGAAGCTTTCTTT. Its protein product is CASSRQQGISEAFF.

This clone has a handful of counts. The chain carries TRBV6-2 or TRBV6-3 and TRBJ2-7; D is undetermined. This CDR3 has 15 amino acids. The germline V gene has CDR1 MNHEY and CDR2 SVGEGT. The V gene lost 3 bases and the J gene lost 2 bases, with 14 bases spanning the gap. The DNA of the CDR3 is TGTGCCAGCAGTTATGTGACTGGATTCGCCTACGAGCAGTACTTC. Protein: CASSYVTGFAYEQYF.

This rearrangement joins TRBV24-1 to TRBJ2-1; 10 bases are a match to TRBD1. CDR1 is KGHDR and CDR2 is SFDVKD in the germline V gene. This CDR3 region has 19 residues. J was trimmed by 4 bases and V by 5 bases; bases with no gene match: 16. The CDR3 sequence: CATSAGTGAPGFLYNEQFF. DNA of the CDR3: TGTGCCACCAGTGCCGGGACAGGGGCACCCGGTTTTCTTTACAATGAGCAGTTCTTC.

The sample holds many counts of this clone. The chain uses TRBV9 and TRBJ2-1; the match to TRBD2 covers 11 bases. The CDR3 is made up of 18 amino acids. Germline V gene lookup returns CDR1 SGDLS and CDR2 YYNGEE. Trimming removed 0 bases from V and 4 bases from J; junction bases left unmatched: 9. The CDR3 nucleotides read TGTGCCAGCAGCGTAGCGGGGGCTAGCGGGGGGCCGTACAATGAGCAGTTCTTC. This translates into CASSVAGASGGPYNEQFF.

The chain recombines TRBV11-1 with TRBJ2-7; D is perhaps TRBD2 (6 bases). The V end was cut by 5 bases, the J end by 4 bases, with 15 bases between. CDR1 is SGHAT, CDR2 FQDESV, per germline (reference sequence). CDR3 length equals 14 residues. CDR3 nucleotide sequence: TGTGCCAGCAGCCATCTGGACGGGGGATACGAGCAGTACTTC. Translation: CASSHLDGGYEQYF.

The V and J genes are TRBV5-5 and TRBJ2-7, with D possibly being TRBD2 (6 bases). Germline assignment: CDR1 SGHKS and CDR2 YYEKEE (reference sequence). Between the trimmed V and J ends, which lost 6 bases and 6 bases, there was a span of 16 bases. This CDR3 has 13 amino acids. CDR3 sequence (DNA): TGTGCCAGCAAATTGGACGGAGGGTTCGAGCAGTACTTC. This gives the protein CASKLDGGFEQYF.

This clone was found many times. This chain links TRBV24-1 with TRBJ1-5; 7 bases match TRBD1. V trimming: 4 bases; J trimming: 4 bases; junction bases outside the gene matches: 18. Germline CDR1 reads KGHDR; CDR2 reads SFDVKD. The CDR3 contains 19 residues. The CDR3 region has the DNA TGTGCCACCAGTGAGACCGACAGGGTGAAGGTCAGTGGGAATCAGCCCCAGCATTTT. Translating gives CATSETDRVKVSGNQPQHF.

This clone appeared a few times. The chain is built from TRBV12-3 or TRBV12-4 and TRBJ1-2; a possible D gene is TRBD1 (6 bases). This CDR3 has 14 residues. V lost 7 bases and J 3 bases, leaving 15 bases between the germline ends. This CDR3 is CASTLQGGDYGYTF. CDR3 bases: TGTGCCAGCACCCTACAGGGTGGTGACTATGGCTACACCTTC.

This clone appeared many times. The chain has TRBV10-3 and TRBJ2-3, with 9 bases identical to TRBD1. This CDR3 has 15 residues. V gave up 4 bases and J gave up 1 base; unmatched junction bases: 3. Looked up from germline, CDR1 is ENHRY and CDR2 is SYGVKD. CDR3 loop: CAISAQGAGTDTQYF. The CDR3 DNA reads TGTGCCATCAGTGCACAGGGGGCAGGCACAGATACGCAGTATTTT.

This clone was seen repeatedly, ten times or more. The genes are TRBV5-1 and TRBJ1-4, with unresolved D. The germline CDR1 and CDR2 sequences are SGHRS and YFSETQ. V was clipped by 0 bases and J by 10 bases, with 13 bases between them. CDR3 length equals 14 residues. This CDR3 is CASSLGDGVGKLFF. The CDR3 nucleotides read TGCGCCAGCAGCTTGGGTGACGGGGTAGGAAAACTGTTTTTT. Full variable domain (outside the CDR3, taken from reference TRBV5-1 and TRBJ1-4): KAGVTQTPRYLIKTRGQQVTLSCSPISGHRSVSWYQQTPGQGLQFLFEYFSETQRNKGNFPGRFSGRQFSNSRSEMNVSTLELGDSALYLCASSLGDGVGKLFFGSGTQLSVL.

This clone showed up many times. A much larger clone differs by one base, so this may be a read error. The gene calls are TRBV19 and TRBJ1-6; possibly TRBD1 for D (6 bases). CDR1 and CDR2 from the germline V gene are LNHDA and SQIVND (reference sequence). V was trimmed by 5 bases and J by 9 bases, leaving 17 bases between them. This CDR3 comprises 15 residues. The CDR3 DNA is TGTGCCAGTAGTTTCACTCCAGGACAGACTTCACCCCTCCACTTT. This sequence encodes CASSFTPGQTSPLHF.

This clone has just a few counts. V usage is TRBV28 and J usage is TRBJ1-3; D perhaps matches TRBD1 (5 bases). CDR3 length: 16 amino acids. Germline assignment: CDR1 MDHEN and CDR2 SYDVKM. V was shortened by 10 bases and J by 5 bases, with 24 bases between the two germline ends. The DNA for the CDR3 is TGTGCCATCAGCACCCTTAGGGGCGCCAGGAGAAACACCATATATTTT. Protein: CAISTLRGARRNTIYF.

This rearrangement joins TRBV5-1 to TRBJ2-1, with 11 bases lining up with TRBD2. Germline V CDR1 and CDR2: SGHRS, YFSETQ. This CDR3 is 15 amino acids long. With V trimmed by 6 bases and J by 6 bases, 8 bases remained unmatched. The DNA for the CDR3 is TGCGCCAGCACACTAGCGGGAGATTCGGGCAATGAGCAGTTCTTC. Translation gives CASTLAGDSGNEQFF. The full variable domain, completed using reference TRBV5-1 and TRBJ2-1, is KAGVTQTPRYLIKTRGQQVTLSCSPISGHRSVSWYQQTPGQGLQFLFEYFSETQRNKGNFPGRFSGRQFSNSRSEMNVSTLELGDSALYLCASTLAGDSGNEQFFGPGTRLTVL.